These 15 T cell receptor beta chains were all obtained from the same sample, sequenced in a study of identical twins. Using its own MiXCR run on the 5' RACE reads, TCRdb lists one record per CDR3 protein. In the table there are about 220,000 distinct CDR3 sequences, approximately 7.8% of which are singletons. The same data also contributed to another study, on yellow fever vaccine responses in identical twins.

The sequenced material came from CD8+ T cells sorted from blood. Source of these receptors: a woman aged 18-29 years in good health.

V is TRBV20-1 and J is TRBJ2-2; D possibly corresponds to TRBD2 (6 bases). Germline CDR1 is DFQATT and CDR2 is SNEGSKA (reference sequence). There are 14 residues in the CDR3. V lost 3 bases and J 6 bases, leaving 14 bases between the germline ends. The CDR3 nucleotides read TGCAGTGCTAGGGCTAGCGAGCACCCCGGGGAGCTGTTTTTT. This translates into CSARASEHPGELFF.

This clonotype was detected only a few times. The chain is built from TRBV7-8 and TRBJ2-1; TRBD1 aligns across 10 bases. V lost 2 bases to trimming and J lost 2 bases; unmatched junction nucleotides: 3. This CDR3 spans 16 amino acids. Germline values: CDR1 SGHVS, CDR2 FQNEAQ. The CDR3 reads CASSLRGQGPYNEQFF. As DNA, the CDR3 is TGTGCCAGCAGCTTAAGGGGACAGGGGCCCTACAATGAGCAGTTCTTC.

This clonotype was picked up a small number of times. The chain employs TRBV5-6 and TRBJ2-1; 10 nucleotides line up with TRBD2. In germline, CDR1 is SGHDT, CDR2 YYEEEE. The trim removed 2 bases at V and 3 bases at J, leaving 2 bases unmatched. This CDR3 comprises 15 residues. In DNA, the CDR3 is TGTGCCAGCAGCTTCGAGCGGGAGGGCTACAATGAGCAGTTCTTC. It codes for CASSFEREGYNEQFF.

This clonotype was counted at least ten times. Germline and junction disagree at one end, which may indicate a read error. The V call is TRBV5-1, the J call TRBJ1-1; no clear D. This CDR3 has 11 residues. In germline, CDR1 is SGHRS, CDR2 YFSETQ. CDR3 DNA: TGTGCCAGCAGCGGGAACACTGAAGCTTTCTTT. Protein: CASSGNTEAFF.

The gene calls are TRBV28 and TRBJ2-1, with 7 bases fitting TRBD2. In germline, CDR1 is MDHEN, CDR2 SYDVKM. J gave up 6 bases and V 1 base, and 6 bases lay outside the gene matches. The CDR3 runs to 15 residues. CDR3 sequence (DNA): TGTGCCAGCAGTTTATTGGCGGGAGCTGTCAATGAGCAGTTCTTC. Translated: CASSLLAGAVNEQFF.

In this sample, this clonotype turned up many times. V usage is TRBV7-9 and J usage is TRBJ2-5; TRBD2 aligns across 11 bases. Germline V gene lookup returns CDR1 SEHNR and CDR2 FQNEAQ (reference sequence). The CDR3 runs to 16 residues. With 3 bases clipped from V and 1 base from J, the junction kept 4 bases outside the gene matches. The CDR3 coding sequence is TGTGCCAGCAGCTTTTCCCTAGCGGGGGGCCAAGAGACCCAGTACTTC. This sequence encodes CASSFSLAGGQETQYF. Together with reference TRBV7-9 and TRBJ2-5, the CDR3 gives the full variable domain: DTGVSQNPRHKITKRGQNVTFRCDPISEHNRLYWYRQTLGQGPEFLTYFQNEAQLEKSRLLSDRFSAERPKGSFSTLEIQRTEQGDSAMYLCASSFSLAGGQETQYFGPGTRLLVL.

The sample holds many counts of this clonotype. The rearrangement uses TRBV6-1 and TRBJ2-7, with TRBD1 matching over 11 bases. The J segment lost 7 bases and the V segment lost 6 bases, leaving 5 bases of the junction unmatched. CDR1 and CDR2 from the germline V gene are MNHNS and SASEGT. This CDR3 is built from 13 residues. This chain's CDR3 is CASRDRGLCEQYV. CDR3 sequence (DNA): TGTGCCAGCAGGGACAGGGGGCTTTGTGAGCAGTACGTC.

As for this clonotype: Here the CDR3 omits its conserved ending phenylalanine or tryptophan, so a read error is the likely source. The J gene is TRBJ2-5, the V gene TRBV7-8; perhaps TRBD1 as D (5 bases). Germline loops: CDR1 SGHVS, CDR2 FQNEAQ. This CDR3 has 18 amino acids. V lost 5 bases, J lost 2 bases, and 24 bases lay in between. CDR3 coding DNA: TGTGCCAGCAGCCCCAACCCCTTCGGCAGGGTAGGGCAAGAGACCCAGTACTCC. Its translation is CASSPNPFGRVGQETQYS.

Many counts were recorded for this clonotype. CDR3 bases: TGTGCCAGCAGCCCGAAGGTCAGCCTGCGGCAGTTCTTC. Its translation is CASSPKVSLRQFF. V is TRBV3-1 and J is TRBJ2-1; no firm D call. Trimming left V 4 bases short and J 12 bases short, with 16 bases between. The germline gives CDR1 LGHDT, CDR2 YNNKEL (reference sequence). The CDR3 totals 13 residues.

This clonotype was picked up a small number of times. The V call is TRBV11-1, the J call TRBJ2-1; 10 bases align to TRBD1. V was clipped by 5 bases and J by 4 bases; unmatched bases: 14. Germline V lookup: CDR1 SGHAT, CDR2 FQDESV (reference sequence). CDR3 size: 18 residues. This CDR3 is CASSPERRTGGEYNEQFF. The CDR3 bases are TGTGCCAGCAGCCCCGAGCGGAGGACAGGGGGTGAATACAATGAGCAGTTCTTC. Using reference TRBV11-1 and TRBJ2-1 for the parts outside the CDR3, the full variable domain is EAEVAQSPRYKITEKSQAVAFWCDPISGHATLYWYRQILGQGPELLVQFQDESVVDDSQLPKDRFSAERLKGVDSTLKIQPAELGDSAMYLCASSPERRTGGEYNEQFFGPGTRLTVL.

The rearrangement joins TRBV6-4 to TRBJ2-7; TRBD2 agrees at 10 bases. The CDR3 is 14 residues long. Germline trimming cut 7 bases from V and 4 bases from J; bases unmatched to any gene: 7. Germline values: CDR1 MRHNA, CDR2 SNTAGT. The CDR3 loop is CASTLAGAKYEQYV. As DNA, the CDR3 is TGTGCCAGCACCCTAGCGGGGGCCAAATACGAGCAGTACGTC.

This clonotype was recorded a few times. This CDR3 is CASSLVGSYYGYTF. CDR3 DNA sequence: TGTGCCAGCAGCTTAGTAGGGAGCTACTATGGCTACACCTTC. The rearrangement uses TRBV7-9 and TRBJ1-2; D is uncertain. The CDR3 sequence is 14 residues long. V gave up 1 base and J gave up 3 bases, with 9 bases separating them. Germline loops: CDR1 SEHNR, CDR2 FQNEAQ (reference sequence).

This clonotype appeared many times. The chain links TRBV9 to TRBJ2-5; D not certain. This CDR3 is 10 amino acids long. Germline loops: CDR1 SGDLS, CDR2 YYNGEE. Trimming pared 9 bases from V and 3 bases from J, leaving 6 bases between. CDR3 residues: CATPKETQYF. CDR3 nucleotide sequence: TGTGCCACTCCCAAAGAGACCCAGTACTTC.

This clonotype was counted ten times or more. The J gene is TRBJ2-1, the V gene TRBV20-1; a possible D gene is TRBD2 (5 bases). CDR3 length equals 14 residues. CDR1 DFQATT and CDR2 SNEGSKA come from the germline V gene (reference sequence). V dropped 2 bases and J dropped 8 bases, with 16 bases sitting between them. The CDR3 spells CSARIIATLDEQFF. The CDR3 bases are TGCAGTGCTAGAATAATAGCGACTCTCGATGAGCAGTTCTTC.

The chain links TRBV28 to TRBJ2-3, with 8 bases that match TRBD1. The CDR3 length is 14 residues. The V segment lost 7 bases and the J segment 2 bases; nucleotides outside the gene matches: 5. Germline loops: CDR1 MDHEN, CDR2 SYDVKM. The CDR3 protein is CASTRTGNTDTQYF. CDR3 coding DNA: TGTGCCAGCACCCGGACAGGGAACACAGATACGCAGTATTTT. The entire variable domain, with the rest obtained from reference TRBV28 and TRBJ2-3, is as follows: DVKVTQSSRYLVKRTGEKVFLECVQDMDHENMFWYRQDPGLGLRLIYFSYDVKMKEKGDIPEGYSVSREKKERFSLILESASTNQTSMYLCASTRTGNTDTQYFGPGTRLTVL.